This T cell receptor beta chain was retrieved from a study of T-cell memory formation after mild COVID-19. With regard to this clonotype: Its specificity is not known.

Study conclusions and caveats: Some clones that responded turned up in pre-infection memory, which suggests that cross-reactive memory joined in. Mainly in CM and EM were contracting CD4+ clones; CD8+ were in EMRA. Still unconfirmed is whether the second-wave clones peaking on day 37 recognized SARS-CoV-2.

With 2 bases removed from V and 2 bases from J, the gap between germline ends came to 9 bases. The CDR3 sequence is 14 residues long. Germline V gene sequence: CDR1 SGHRS, CDR2 YFSETQ. Researchers used 5'RACE with constant-segment primers to make TCR alpha and TCR beta cDNA libraries that carry sample barcodes and UMIs. TCRdb reprocessed the 5' RACE reads with MiXCR, giving one entry per CDR3 protein. The sample lists approximately 150,000 distinct CDR3 sequences, around 13% occurring once. The sample comprised PBMCs or a T cell subset sorted from them (not recorded which). This sequence joins TRBV5-1 and TRBJ2-3, with no clear D. The receptor's source is an adult woman who had mild COVID-19 (a few samples of this study predate the infection). Cell type and time point are not known. The CDR3 DNA follows: TGCGCCAGCAGCTTTGACGGAATCACAGATACGCAGTATTTT. Translating it yields CASSFDGITDTQYF. The full variable domain, in which reference TRBV5-1 and TRBJ2-3 provide the parts outside the CDR3, is KAGVTQTPRYLIKTRGQQVTLSCSPISGHRSVSWYQQTPGQGLQFLFEYFSETQRNKGNFPGRFSGRQFSNSRSEMNVSTLELGDSALYLCASSFDGITDTQYFGPGTRLTVL.